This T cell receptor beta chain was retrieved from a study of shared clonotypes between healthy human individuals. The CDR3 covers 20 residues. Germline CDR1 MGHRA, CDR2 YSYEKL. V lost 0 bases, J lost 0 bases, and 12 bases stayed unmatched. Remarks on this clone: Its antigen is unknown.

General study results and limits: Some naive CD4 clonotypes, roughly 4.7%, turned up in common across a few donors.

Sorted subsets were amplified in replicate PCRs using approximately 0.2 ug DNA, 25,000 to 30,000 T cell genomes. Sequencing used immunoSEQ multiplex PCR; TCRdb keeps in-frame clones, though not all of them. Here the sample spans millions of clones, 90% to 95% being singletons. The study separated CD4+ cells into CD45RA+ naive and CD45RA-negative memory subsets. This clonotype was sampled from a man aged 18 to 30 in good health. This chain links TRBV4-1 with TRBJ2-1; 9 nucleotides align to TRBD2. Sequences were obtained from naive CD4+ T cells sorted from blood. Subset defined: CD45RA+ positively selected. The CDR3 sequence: CASSQESWSGRHSSYNEQFF. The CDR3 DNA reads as TGCGCCAGCAGCCAAGAATCGTGGAGCGGGAGGCACAGCTCCTACAATGAGCAGTTCTTC.